Reported below is one T cell receptor beta chain. The antigen this receptor binds is unknown. Within one base of it there is no much larger clone, and no base qualities were kept. The donors were healthy, HIV-negative adults with no recently reported acute infections or vaccinations. Only Caucasian adults living in Nashville, Tennessee, USA were represented among the donors. CD4+ T cells were enriched through magnetic negative selection, after which naive cells were positively selected on CD45RA and the remaining negative fraction served as the memory subset. After blood collection by leukapheresis, PBMCs were isolated using Ficoll-Histopaque density gradient centrifugation and then cryopreserved in the vapor phase of liquid nitrogen. Analytical flow cytometry was used to check the purity and quantity of every magnetically sorted T cell population. Genomic DNA was isolated from each sorted fraction and quantified by UV absorbance on a Nanodrop 2000c.

Using the deep immunoSEQ assay, multiplex PCR amplified TCR CDR3 regions from genomic DNA. For each cell subset, the extracted genomic DNA was distributed evenly across all wells of several immunoSEQ 96-well plates, and each plate served as one replicate. For sorted subsets, around 200 ng genomic DNA, equal to 25,000 to 35,000 T cell genomes, was loaded into each replicate PCR. Purified libraries were quantified with a Qubit 3.0 fluorometer, sized on a Bioanalyzer 2100, and re-quantified with the KAPA Library Quantification kit. Every immunoSEQ 96-well plate was sequenced on a dedicated single-read 150-cycle Illumina NextSeq 550 flow cell. As for how the authors treated the data: Because the immunoSEQ output held only junctional sequences and lacked quality scores, the filtering could not match the filtering applied to full-length reads. To assign V/J genes and CDR3, sequences were annotated using PyIR, a Python wrapper for IgBLAST v1.9, with IMGT germline references. Reads were removed for weak V/J assignments (E-value above 1e-6), missing CDR3, stop codons, out-of-frame junctions, or ambiguous translated residues. V3J clonotypes were defined as sequences sharing an identical inferred V gene, J gene, and CDR3 amino acid sequence. Percentage overlap between repertoires was computed as shared unique clonotypes divided by the size of the smaller repertoire. Three approaches were used to assess repertoire richness: RTK rarefaction, the Chao1 estimator, and Recon v2.1 estimates of unobserved clonotypes. Generation probabilities were computed with OLGA for all TCRbeta clonotypes obtained by the gDNA method from four donors. Here the immuneACCESS table is served through TCRdb, limited to in-frame sequences with V and J called. Missing clones are a known gap in these copies; in checked studies unresolved V genes cover under half, and the rest lacks a known reason. V and J calls and clone size are those listed in that table; D and trimming were worked out from the DNA. This sample holds roughly 1 million clones; around 75% were observed only once. The ten largest clones represent about 1.5% of the sample.

V is cut by 5 bases and J by 3 bases, and the space between the germline ends is 10 bases. The CDR3 covers 14 residues, taking in both the cysteine and the phenylalanine. Only CDR3 DNA is held: 42 bases, read in frame from base 1. The germline V gene (reference sequence) provides CDR1 LNHDA and CDR2 SQIVND. The data derive from a study of shared clonotypes between healthy human individuals (TCRdb year 2020). Broadly, across the study: A few men and a couple of women, aged 18 to 49 years, made up the cohort. For each donor, CD4 naive and CD4 memory were each given three plates, CD8 naive was given two plates, and CD8 memory was given one plate. To estimate repertoire size and how much clonotypes are shared between individuals, the study performed deep sequencing of blood TCR repertoires from roughly five healthy adults. To increase sequencing depth and limit assay-specific biases, TCR repertoire library preparation and sequencing were carried out by different laboratories using diverse techniques. Leukapheresis yielded between about 0.9 and 10 billion PBMCs per donor.

Overall study outcomes, separate from this receptor: Sampling was restricted to blood, and TCR repertoires in tissue are likely to differ from TCR repertoires in blood. Sharing across a handful of donors was observed for about 5% of naive CD4, 3.5% of naive CD8, 2.3% of memory CD4, and about 0.4% of memory CD8 clonotypes. Naive subsets generally had larger estimated clonotype richness than memory subsets did. Even with the large sequencing depth, rarefaction of the sorted-subset datasets indicated that sequencing was incomplete. Pairwise subsampling indicated that sequencing depth was expected to affect the degree of clonotype sharing among donors. Higher generation probabilities were observed for clonotypes shared by all four sorted-subset donors than for non-shared clonotypes. Because the study included only a small number of donors, the genetic and exposure-history diversity represented was limited.

The chain is assembled from TRBV19 and TRBJ2-2; the D gene lacks a confident call. Sequenced material: memory CD4+ T cells sorted from blood. What this sample's cell subset or site label stands for: CD45RA-negative fraction. The clonotype originates from a man younger than 35 in good health. The DNA is TGTGCCAGTAGTGCCGACGGATACACCGGGGAGCTGTTTTTT. Its protein is CASSADGYTGELFF.